Listed below are T cell receptor beta chains from one sample, sequenced in a study of blood T cell repertoires in COVID-19. Here immunoSEQ multiplex PCR was the method, and the copy in TCRdb shows in-frame clones only, minus some. The sample lists approximately 24,000 clones; 82% were seen once. The specimen sequenced was peripheral blood. These receptors were collected from a human donor in a cohort sampled during active COVID-19. Each CDR3 is given without its conserved first and last residue.

V: TRBV7-3
J: TRBJ1-3
CDR3: ASSPQAGPGNTIY

V: TRBV7-2
J: TRBJ2-7
CDR3: ASSLGLRWGNEQY

V: TRBV2
J: TRBJ1-6
CDR3: ANNQGGIGSPLH

V: TRBV15
J: TRBJ1-2
CDR3: ATSRGRGSNYGYT

V: TRBV7-2
J: TRBJ2-2
CDR3: ASSPGGSGNTGELF

V: TRBV3-1/TRBV3-2
J: TRBJ2-5
CDR3: ASSHLRGQETQY

V: TRBV9
J: TRBJ2-5
CDR3: ASSVVKSDRGVETQY

V: TRBV7-2
J: TRBJ2-1
CDR3: ASSSIAVGALIGTEQF

V: TRBV9
J: TRBJ2-2
CDR3: ASSVRPQGAGELF

V: TRBV25-1
J: TRBJ1-2
CDR3: ASSEGNRVYGYGYT

V: TRBV28
J: TRBJ1-5
CDR3: ASRSGGLSNQPQH

V: TRBV13
J: TRBJ2-7
CDR3: ASSPYANSYEQY

V: TRBV7-2
J: TRBJ1-5
CDR3: ASSKAGGGGPQH

V: TRBV6-5
J: TRBJ1-6
CDR3: ASSWGTANNSPLH

V: TRBV5-1
J: TRBJ1-1
CDR3: ASSPWGGEKNTEAF

V: TRBV2
J: TRBJ1-1
CDR3: ASSAGLMNTEAF

V: TRBV4-3
J: TRBJ1-2
CDR3: ASSRRGGPNYGYT

V: TRBV19
J: TRBJ2-1
CDR3: ASSVTGTYNEQF

V: TRBV24-1
J: TRBJ2-1
CDR3: ATSDAGRGEQF

V: TRBV18
J: TRBJ1-1
CDR3: ASSSVGTGGAGTEAF

V: TRBV3-1/TRBV3-2
J: TRBJ2-1
CDR3: ASSQEFPSSGIYNEQF

V: TRBV24-1
J: TRBJ2-7
CDR3: ATSDLGTSGSYEQY